One and the same sample provided the 20 T cell receptor beta chains below, sequenced in a study of PD-1 blockade in classical Hodgkin lymphoma. Data came from immunoSEQ multiplex PCR; TCRdb stores just in-frame clones and leaves some out. The sample shows tens of thousands of clones, approximately 88% of them seen only once. All patients experienced relapse after autologous stem cell transplantation, and brentuximab vedotin exposure was variable. Sample: peripheral blood mononuclear cells (PBMCs), taken at baseline. These receptors all come from a human donor with classical Hodgkin lymphoma.

This rearrangement joins TRBV25-1 to TRBJ2-2, with TRBD1 as a possible D gene (6 bases). This CDR3 is 13 amino acids long. Germline-derived CDR1 and CDR2 are MGHDK and SYGVNS. Trimming shortened V by 6 bases and J by 1 base, and 6 bases separated the two germline ends. The CDR3 coding sequence is TGTGCCAGCAGGACAGGGAACACCGGGGAGCTGTTTTTT. Amino acids: CASRTGNTGELFF.

The CDR3 reads CASNPDRDQPQHF. Written as DNA, the CDR3 is TGTGCCAGCAACCCAGACAGGGATCAGCCCCAGCATTTT. The chain couples TRBV2 to TRBJ1-5, with 7 bases lining up with TRBD1. This CDR3 is 13 amino acids long. Germline lookup yields CDR1 SNHLY and CDR2 FYNNEI. Trimming cost V 7 bases and J 5 bases; bases outside gene matches: 5.

This sequence joins TRBV20-1 and TRBJ2-1; D uncertain. The V gene lost 6 bases and the J gene lost 9 bases, with 9 bases spanning the gap. This CDR3 spans 10 amino acids. Per germline, CDR1 DFQATT and CDR2 SNEGSKA (reference sequence). In DNA form, the CDR3 reads TGCAGTGCCGCTAGAGCTGAGCAGTTCTTC. Amino acid sequence: CSAARAEQFF.

This clone was seen a single time. V is TRBV4-1 and J is TRBJ1-5; D possibly corresponds to TRBD1 (5 bases). V was cut by 0 bases and J by 6 bases, with 18 bases left in between. Per germline, CDR1 MGHRA and CDR2 YSYEKL. The CDR3 runs 17 residues. CDR3 in amino acids: CASSQEPTGGVGQPQHF. CDR3 bases: TGCGCCAGCAGCCAAGAGCCCACCGGGGGTGTCGGTCAGCCCCAGCATTTT.

The chain combines TRBV13 with TRBJ2-1, with TRBD2 as a possible D gene (6 bases). The germline V gene encodes CDR1 PRHDT and CDR2 FYEKMQ (reference sequence). The CDR3 runs to 14 residues. The V and J ends lost 0 bases and 5 bases respectively, with 8 bases between them. The CDR3 nucleotides read TGTGCCAGCAGCTTAGGGCTAGCGCACAATGAGCAGTTCTTC. Translation: CASSLGLAHNEQFF.

Only a few counts were recorded for this clone. The chain employs TRBV30 and TRBJ1-5, with D possibly being TRBD1 (5 bases). V lost 0 bases and J lost 5, with 14 bases in between. The CDR3 loop spans 15 amino acids. Germline CDR1 reads GTSNPN; CDR2 reads SVGIG (reference sequence). The CDR3 region is CAWSVGLGVDQPQHF. CDR3 DNA sequence: TGTGCCTGGAGTGTTGGTTTAGGGGTGGATCAGCCCCAGCATTTT.

The V call is TRBV15, the J call TRBJ2-1; TRBD2 matches at 8 bases. The CDR3 loop spans 18 amino acids. Germline V lookup: CDR1 LNHNV, CDR2 YYDKDF (reference sequence). With V trimmed by 5 bases and J by 2 bases, 14 bases remained unmatched. DNA of the CDR3: TGTGCCACCAGCGCGCGGGCGAAAGCGGGAGTTCCCTACAATGAGCAGTTCTTC. Its protein product is CATSARAKAGVPYNEQFF.

V is TRBV15 and J is TRBJ1-4; D is possibly TRBD1 (6 bases). Germline lookup yields CDR1 LNHNV and CDR2 YYDKDF (reference sequence). V lost 0 bases to trimming and J lost 7 bases, with 9 bases between them. This CDR3 is built from 14 residues. DNA of the CDR3: TGTGCCACCAGCAGAGAATGGGGGCGTGAAAAACTGTTTTTT. This translates into CATSREWGREKLFF.

This clone was observed a single time. The rearrangement uses TRBV11-3 and TRBJ1-2; a possible D gene is TRBD1 (5 bases). Germline values: CDR1 SGHNT, CDR2 YENEEA. The V end lost 0 bases, the J end lost 10 bases, and 6 bases lay between the germline ends. The CDR3 contains 11 residues. CDR3 protein: CASSLDGAYTF. CDR3 bases: TGTGCCAGCAGCTTAGATGGGGCCTACACCTTC.

The chain couples TRBV27 to TRBJ2-3; TRBD2 matches 12 bases. The CDR3 has 18 residues. Germline V gene sequence: CDR1 MNHEY, CDR2 SMNVEV (reference sequence). Trimming cost V 1 base and J 4 bases; bases outside gene matches: 9. The CDR3 region has the DNA TGTGCCAGCAGTTTATGGTTCGAGACTAGCGGGAGCTCAGATACGCAGTATTTT. It codes for CASSLWFETSGSSDTQYF.

CDR3 sequence: CASSLSKEAGVRYETQYF. The CDR3 DNA is TGTGCCAGCAGTTTATCCAAGGAGGCGGGAGTTCGCTACGAGACCCAGTACTTC. The chain combines TRBV27 with TRBJ2-5; TRBD2 matches 7 bases. The CDR3 length is 18 residues. CDR1 MNHEY and CDR2 SMNVEV come from the germline V gene (reference sequence). With 0 bases clipped from V and 5 bases from J, the junction kept 15 bases outside the gene matches.

The chain combines TRBV7-2 with TRBJ2-5; 12 nucleotides align to TRBD2. CDR1 and CDR2 (germline): SGHTA, FQGNSA. Germline trimming cut 5 bases from V and 9 bases from J; bases unmatched to any gene: 22. CDR3 length equals 19 residues. The CDR3 here is CASSLGLGLAGIEMGSQYF. Here the CDR3 DNA reads TGTGCCAGCAGCCTGGGGCTAGGACTAGCGGGAATCGAAATGGGGTCCCAGTACTTC.

The CDR3 spells CSVEDGGGLSYEQYF. The CDR3 DNA follows: TGCAGCGTTGAAGATGGGGGGGGGCTCTCCTACGAGCAGTACTTC. This chain links TRBV29-1 with TRBJ2-7; D perhaps matches TRBD2 (7 bases). The V end was cut by 0 bases, the J end by 0 bases, with 12 bases between. The CDR3 is made up of 15 amino acids. From germline, CDR1 is SQVTM and CDR2 ANQGSEA.

The chain is built from TRBV4-1 and TRBJ2-7, with D perhaps matching TRBD2 (5 bases). The germline V and J ends were trimmed by 0 bases and 2 bases, with 23 bases remaining between them. The CDR3 length is 19 residues. Germline V gives CDR1 MGHRA, CDR2 YSYEKL. The CDR3 bases are TGCGCCAGCAGCCAAGATAGTTTACACCAACACTGGAGGACCTACGAGCAGTACTTC. It translates to CASSQDSLHQHWRTYEQYF.

The V call is TRBV28, the J call TRBJ1-2; D gene uncertain. The CDR3 is 12 residues long. V lost 2 bases, J lost 4 bases, and 5 bases lay in between. In germline, CDR1 is MDHEN, CDR2 SYDVKM. CDR3 loop: CASSLGPYGYTF. Written as DNA, the CDR3 is TGTGCCAGCAGTTTAGGGCCCTATGGCTACACCTTC.

The V and J genes are TRBV6-1 and TRBJ1-2; D is undetermined. This CDR3 region has 17 residues. Trimming removed 3 bases at V and 5 bases at J, with 22 bases between. CDR1 and CDR2 (germline): MNHNS, SASEGT. CDR3 sequence: CASSDPARAGIGYGYTF. The CDR3 DNA reads TGTGCCAGCAGTGACCCGGCCCGGGCAGGCATAGGGTATGGCTACACCTTC.

The rearrangement uses TRBV5-4 and TRBJ2-1; D unresolved. The germline CDR1 and CDR2 sequences are SGHNT and YYREEE (reference sequence). The CDR3 totals 13 residues. The ends were cut back, 4 bases at V and 0 bases at J, with 5 bases in the middle. CDR3 sequence reads: CASSLSSYNEQFF. CDR3 in DNA: TGTGCCAGCAGCCTGAGCTCCTACAATGAGCAGTTCTTC.

The chain employs TRBV9 and TRBJ1-2; TRBD1 might be the D (5 bases). Germline CDR1 and CDR2: SGDLS and YYNGEE. CDR3 length: 15 amino acids. The V end lost 3 bases, the J end lost 0 bases, and 12 bases lay between the germline ends. The CDR3 reads CASSDAGTTNYGYTF. In nucleotides, the CDR3 is TGTGCCAGCAGCGACGCCGGGACCACTAACTATGGCTACACCTTC.

The CDR3: CASSPFDKNTEAFF. CDR3 nucleotides: TGCGCCAGCAGCCCGTTTGACAAGAACACTGAAGCTTTCTTT. The V and J genes are TRBV5-1 and TRBJ1-1, with D unresolved. Germline V lookup: CDR1 SGHRS, CDR2 YFSETQ. Trimming shortened V by 4 bases and J by 1 base, and 11 bases separated the two germline ends. The CDR3 consists of 14 residues.

The chain recombines TRBV13 with TRBJ2-5; D is perhaps TRBD2 (6 bases). The CDR3 spans 13 residues. CDR1 and CDR2 from the germline V gene are PRHDT and FYEKMQ (reference sequence). Trimming removed 2 bases from V and 3 bases from J, with 7 bases in between. The CDR3 DNA is TGTGCCAGCAGCTTATCGGGGGAAGAGACCCAGTACTTC. It yields the protein CASSLSGEETQYF.